This entry concerns a single T cell receptor (beta chain). The data stem from a study of cytomegalovirus exposure and HLA in healthy donors. Trimming took off 7 bases at V and 0 bases at J, with 6 bases between the two ends. Per the germline V gene, CDR1 is LNHDA and CDR2 is SQIVND (reference sequence). The CDR3 is made up of 12 amino acids. In the PCR, 60 Vbeta and 13 Jbeta primers were used. The protocol was immunoSEQ multiplex PCR, while the TCRdb copy is restricted to in-frame clones and leaves out a portion. The table lists over 150,000 clones, 80% to 85% of them singletons. The source of this sequence is a male donor in good health and CMV-seronegative. The gene calls are TRBV19 and TRBJ1-1, with D possibly TRBD1 on 5 matching bases. Specimen: PBMCs. Here the CDR3 DNA reads TGTGCCAGTACAGGGTTGAACACTGAAGCTTTCTTT. Translated: CASTGLNTEAFF.